The TCR beta chain described here comes from a study of cytomegalovirus exposure and HLA in healthy donors. General observations from the study: A missense DCLRE1C variant was associated with V- and J-gene trimming of TCR beta chains in a later analysis, and an independent cohort replicated the association. Several V segments, TRBV6-2 and TRBV6-3 among them, could not be told apart and were dropped. Several of the most significant clusters appeared linked to common viral pathogens, based on a later analysis.

V was pared by 5 bases and J by 4 bases, with 9 bases of the junction left unmatched. This CDR3 is built from 18 residues. Germline lookup yields CDR1 SEHNR and CDR2 FQNEAQ (reference sequence). Concerning this clone itself: The antigen is unknown.

In the PCR, 60 Vbeta and 13 Jbeta primers were used. The data were produced by immunoSEQ multiplex PCR, yet TCRdb's version contains in-frame clones alone and is incomplete. The table lists roughly 160,000 clones, 84% of them singletons, with about 1% in the top ten. This receptor was identified in a man younger than 45 in good health and CMV-seronegative. The gene calls are TRBV7-9 and TRBJ2-6, with TRBD1 matching 12 bases. Sequencing was performed on PBMCs. This chain's CDR3 is CASSASGTGGRGANVLTF. CDR3 coding DNA: TGTGCCAGCAGCGCCTCCGGGACAGGGGGCAGGGGGGCCAACGTCCTGACTTTC.